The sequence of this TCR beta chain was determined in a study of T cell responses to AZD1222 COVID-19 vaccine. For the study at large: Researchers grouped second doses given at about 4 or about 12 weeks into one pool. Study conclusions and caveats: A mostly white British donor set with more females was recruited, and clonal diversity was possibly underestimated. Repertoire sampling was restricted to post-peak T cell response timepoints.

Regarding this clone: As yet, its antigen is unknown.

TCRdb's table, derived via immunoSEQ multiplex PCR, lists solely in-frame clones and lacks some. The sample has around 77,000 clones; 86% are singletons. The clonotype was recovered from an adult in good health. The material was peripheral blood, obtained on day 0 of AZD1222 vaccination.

CDR3 DNA sequence: TGTGCCAGCAGCGTTCACAGAGGGACCTACAATGAGCAGTTCTTC. It yields the protein CASSVHRGTYNEQFF. The rearrangement links TRBV9 to TRBJ2-1, with D maybe TRBD2 (5 bases). CDR1 SGDLS and CDR2 YYNGEE come from the germline V gene. V lost 2 bases to trimming and J lost 2 bases, with 11 bases between them. CDR3 length: 15 amino acids. Complete variable domain (other parts from reference TRBV9 and TRBJ2-1): DSGVTQTPKHLITATGQRVTLRCSPRSGDLSVYWYQQSLDQGLQFLIQYYNGEERAKGNILERFSAQQFPDLHSELNLSSLELGDSALYFCASSVHRGTYNEQFFGPGTRLTVL.